This section outlines one T cell receptor beta chain sequence together with its context. What it recognizes is unknown. PCR employed 60 Vbeta and 13 Jbeta primers. Clones were read by immunoSEQ multiplex PCR, and TCRdb kept only the in-frame ones, dropping some. Its clone listing holds some 130,000 clones. The data were taken from a study of cytomegalovirus exposure and HLA in healthy donors. Findings of the study overall: As a later analysis showed, a missense DCLRE1C variant was linked to trimming of TCR beta V- and J-genes. In an earlier analysis, in roughly 580 donors, most V segments appeared productive either ~87% or ~30% of the time.

The germline CDR1 and CDR2 sequences are ENHRY and SYGVKD. The ends lost 6 bases at V and 4 bases at J; junction bases unmatched: 3. CDR3 length: 13 residues. Sequencing was done on a sample of PBMCs. The clonotype originates from a young man in good health and CMV-seronegative. V usage is TRBV10-3 and J usage is TRBJ2-1, with 7 bases identical to TRBD1. This CDR3 reads CAISLTGYNEQFF. CDR3 sequence (DNA): TGTGCCATCAGCCTGACAGGGTACAATGAGCAGTTCTTC.